This T cell receptor (beta chain) was identified in a study of T-cell memory formation after mild COVID-19. This clonotype was seen only a few times. Its target is not known. Overall study results and limits: From day 15 to 85, contracting clones were balanced between CD4 and CD8, whereas later expanders leaned toward CD4+.

Employing constant-segment primers, 5'RACE generated TCR alpha and TCR beta cDNA libraries bearing sample barcodes and UMIs. In TCRdb, the 5' RACE reads were re-called with MiXCR into one record per CDR3 protein. The table records 550,000 to 700,000 distinct CDR3 sequences, roughly 18% of them present only once. CDR3 length equals 15 residues. The J segment lost 0 bases and the V segment lost 6 bases, leaving 7 bases of the junction unmatched. The V gene's germline CDR1 is SGHAT and CDR2 FQNNGV. The sequence was obtained from an adult woman who had mild COVID-19 (a few samples of this study predate the infection). Cell type and time point are not known. Material: PBMCs or a T cell subset sorted from them (not recorded which). This chain links TRBV11-2 with TRBJ2-7, with 8 positions matching TRBD1. CDR3 protein: CASRTGQDYSYEQYF. Here the CDR3 DNA reads TGTGCCAGCAGAACGGGACAGGACTACTCCTACGAGCAGTACTTC. The whole variable domain, filled in from reference TRBV11-2 and TRBJ2-7, reads EAGVAQSPRYKIIEKRQSVAFWCNPISGHATLYWYQQILGQGPKLLIQFQNNGVVDDSQLPKDRFSAERLKGVDSTLKIQPAKLEDSAVYLCASRTGQDYSYEQYFGPGTRLTVT.